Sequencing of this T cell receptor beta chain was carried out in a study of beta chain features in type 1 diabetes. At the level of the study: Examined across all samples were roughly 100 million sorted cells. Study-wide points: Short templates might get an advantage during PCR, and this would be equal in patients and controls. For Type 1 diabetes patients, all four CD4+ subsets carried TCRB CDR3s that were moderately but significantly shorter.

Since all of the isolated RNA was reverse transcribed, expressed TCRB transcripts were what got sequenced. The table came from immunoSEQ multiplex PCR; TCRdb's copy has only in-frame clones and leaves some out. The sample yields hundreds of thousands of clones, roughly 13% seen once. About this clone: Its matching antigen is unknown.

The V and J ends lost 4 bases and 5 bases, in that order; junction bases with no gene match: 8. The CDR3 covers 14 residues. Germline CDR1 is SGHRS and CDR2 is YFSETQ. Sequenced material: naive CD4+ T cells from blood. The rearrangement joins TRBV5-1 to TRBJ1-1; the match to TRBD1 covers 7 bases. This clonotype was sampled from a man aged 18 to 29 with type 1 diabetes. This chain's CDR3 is CASSPRQGGTEAFF. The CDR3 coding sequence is TGCGCCAGCAGCCCTAGACAGGGTGGGACTGAAGCTTTCTTT. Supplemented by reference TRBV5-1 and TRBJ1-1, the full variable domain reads KAGVTQTPRYLIKTRGQQVTLSCSPISGHRSVSWYQQTPGQGLQFLFEYFSETQRNKGNFPGRFSGRQFSNSRSEMNVSTLELGDSALYLCASSPRQGGTEAFFGQGTRLTVV.